The sequence of this T cell receptor (beta chain) was determined in a study of CD8+ T cells in alopecia areata. Study-wide context: Patients took tofacitinib for 6 to 18 months, followed by 6 drug-free months.

Peripheral blood and lesional scalp punch biopsies were taken from alopecia areata patients. The CDR3 runs 15 residues. Between the trimmed V and J ends, which lost 0 bases and 5 bases, there was a span of 13 bases. CDR1 and CDR2 from the germline V gene are SGHDN and FVKESK. cDNA prepared by RNA extraction and subsequent reverse transcription served as the template for sequencing. Sequencing was performed with immunoSEQ multiplex PCR; in TCRdb, only in-frame clones are kept and a portion is missing. This table holds 150,000 to 160,000 clones, 45% to 55% found once. The receptor's source is a human donor with alopecia areata. V is TRBV14 and J is TRBJ2-5; D unclear. The sequencing here drew on CD8+ T cells sorted from blood, taken at week 0. This CDR3 is CASSQEGRFFETQYF. The CDR3 bases are TGTGCCAGCAGCCAAGAGGGCAGGTTTTTTGAGACCCAGTACTTC.